This note documents a single T cell receptor beta chain sequence. Its antigen is currently not known. No much larger clonotype is one base removed from it; base qualities were not supplied. This sample is part of a study listed by TCRdb under 2016. The library was prepared using RT-PCR. For sequencing, an Illumina MiSeq was employed. TCRdb reworked the public reads: Q25 trimming with fastp, MiXCR clone assembly, productive beta chains retained. Rows with one shared CDR3 protein collapse into an entry with the most common genes and DNA. The sample yields more than 550,000 distinct CDR3 sequences; 12% to 15% were counted once. The ten largest clonotypes hold 3.6% of the sample. This sequence originates from a female donor in good health, serving as a healthy control. Material for sequencing was memory CD4+ T cells from blood.

The CDR3 amino acid sequence is: CASSFRLNTIYF. The base sequence is TGTGCCAGCAGTTTTCGGCTAAACACCATATATTTT. The sequence is built from TRBV28 and TRBJ1-3; the D gene cannot be resolved reliably. The V end loses 3 bases and the J end loses 6 bases, and a stretch of 6 bases separates them. The CDR3 runs 12 residues from the cysteine to the phenylalanine. The read is trimmed to its CDR3 DNA, 36 bases read in frame from base 1. CDR1 and CDR2 (MDHEN, SYDVKM) derive from the germline V gene.